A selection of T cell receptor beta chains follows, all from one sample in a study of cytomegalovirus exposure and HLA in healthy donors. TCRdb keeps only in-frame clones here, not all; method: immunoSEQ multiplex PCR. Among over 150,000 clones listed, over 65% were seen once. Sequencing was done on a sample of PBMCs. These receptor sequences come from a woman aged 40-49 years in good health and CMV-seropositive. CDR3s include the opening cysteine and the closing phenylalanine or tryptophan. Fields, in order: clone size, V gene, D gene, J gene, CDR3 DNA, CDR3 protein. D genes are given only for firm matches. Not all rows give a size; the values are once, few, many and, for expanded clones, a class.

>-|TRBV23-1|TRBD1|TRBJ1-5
TGCGCCAGCAGTCAACCCAGGGGGCTGGAGCCCCAGCATTTT
CASSQPRGLEPQHF
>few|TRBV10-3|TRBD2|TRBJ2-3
TGTGCCACAAAGGAGGGGCTAGCGGGACCGCCAGATACGCAGTATTTT
CATKEGLAGPPDTQYF
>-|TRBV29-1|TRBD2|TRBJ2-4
TGCAGCGTTGTAGGAGCGGGAGGGGGGGGCGGCAAAAACATTCAGTACTTC
CSVVGAGGGGGKNIQYF
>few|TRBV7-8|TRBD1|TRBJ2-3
TGTGCCAGCAGCTTAATGGGACAGGTTACCCAGTATTTT
CASSLMGQVTQYF
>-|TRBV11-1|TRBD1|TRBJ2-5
TGTGCCAGCAGCTTAACGACACAGGGGGTTGAGACCCAGTACTTC
CASSLTTQGVETQYF
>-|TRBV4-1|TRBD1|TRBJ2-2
TGCGCCAGCAGCCATCTCCTGATTAAAACGGGACAGGGACGGATGGGGCTGTTTTTT
CASSHLLIKTGQGRMGLFF
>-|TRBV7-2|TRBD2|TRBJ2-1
TGTGCCAGCCGGCTAAGACCTCAAGCGGGAAGCTCCTACAATGAGCAGTTCTTC
CASRLRPQAGSSYNEQFF
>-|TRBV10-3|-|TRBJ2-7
TGTGCCATCAGTGAGGGGGGGTACGAGCAGTACTTC
CAISEGGYEQYF
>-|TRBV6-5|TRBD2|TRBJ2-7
TGTGCCAGCAGTTACTCAAGCGGGAGGCCAACCTACGAGCAGTACTTC
CASSYSSGRPTYEQYF
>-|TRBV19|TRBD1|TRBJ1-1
TGTGCCGGACAGGGAAGGAACACTGAAGCTTTCTTT
CAGQGRNTEAFF
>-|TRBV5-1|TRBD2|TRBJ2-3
TGCGCCACAAGCCCGGGGGGAAGCACAGATACGCAGTATTTT
CATSPGGSTDTQYF
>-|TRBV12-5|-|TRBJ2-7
TGTGCTAGTGCTCCAGGACACCGTCCCTACGAGCAGTACTTC
CASAPGHRPYEQYF
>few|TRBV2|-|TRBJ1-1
TGTGCCGTGCACCGCCTTGGAGCGAACACTGAAGCTTTCTTT
CAVHRLGANTEAFF
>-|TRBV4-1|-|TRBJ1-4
TGCGCCAGCAGTCCAGACAGTCTTAATGAAAAACTGTTTTTT
CASSPDSLNEKLFF
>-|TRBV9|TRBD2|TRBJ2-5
TGTGCCACCCTGGGGGGACTACAAGAGACCCAGTACTTC
CATLGGLQETQYF
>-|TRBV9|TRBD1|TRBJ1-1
TGTGCCAGCACCCCGGGACAGGGTCAACTTCCGAACACTGAAGCTTTCTTT
CASTPGQGQLPNTEAFF
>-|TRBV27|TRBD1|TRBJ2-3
TGTGCCAGCAGTAGATTAGGGGGCTTGGCAGATACGCAGTATTTT
CASSRLGGLADTQYF
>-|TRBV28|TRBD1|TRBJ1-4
TGTGCCAGCAGTTTAGCCGGGCAGGGGGGAGAAAAACTGTTTTTT
CASSLAGQGGEKLFF
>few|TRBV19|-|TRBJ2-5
TGTGCCAGTAGTACCCCATCTAGCTCCTTCGAGGAGACCCAGTACTTC
CASSTPSSSFEETQYF
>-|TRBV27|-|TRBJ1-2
TGTGCCAGCAGTCCCCATAACTATGGCTACACCTTC
CASSPHNYGYTF
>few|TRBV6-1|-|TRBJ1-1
TGTGCCAGCAGTCCCGGGAGAAACACTGAAGCTTTCTTT
CASSPGRNTEAFF
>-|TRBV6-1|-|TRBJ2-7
TGTGCCAGCAGTGAATTCTGGCAGGGCTCCTACGAGCAGTACTTC
CASSEFWQGSYEQYF
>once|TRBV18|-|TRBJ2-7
TGTGCCAGCTCACCATCTAGACAGGCCACCTACGAGCAGTACTTC
CASSPSRQATYEQYF
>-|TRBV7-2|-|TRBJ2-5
TGTGCCAGCAGCTCAACCAGTCGCGGTGTAGAGACCCGGTACTTC
CASSSTSRGVETRYF
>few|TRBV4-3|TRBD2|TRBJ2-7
TGCGCCAGCAGCCAGGAATCTAGCGGGAGCTCCTACGAGCAGTACTTC
CASSQESSGSSYEQYF
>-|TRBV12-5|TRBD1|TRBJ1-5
TGTGCTAGTGGTTTGGTAGGTTCTGTTCAGGGGGCCAGAAGCAATCAGCCCCAGCATTTT
CASGLVGSVQGARSNQPQHF